The 29 T cell receptor beta chains reported below all come from one sample, sequenced in a study of blood T cell repertoires in COVID-19. Data came from immunoSEQ multiplex PCR; TCRdb stores just in-frame clones and leaves some out. The sample carries about 69,000 clones, 85% recorded once. The sample was peripheral blood. The receptors derive from an older man with acute or convalescent COVID-19.

The gene calls are TRBV10-1 and TRBJ2-2, with 10 nucleotides matching TRBD2. The CDR3 extends over 21 amino acids. V dropped 4 bases and J dropped 0; count of bases not matched to a gene: 17. Germline lookup yields CDR1 WNHNN and CDR2 SYGVQD (reference sequence). CDR3 sequence: CASSGGQGGSSGSANTGELFF. The DNA of the CDR3 is TGCGCCAGCAGTGGCGGACAGGGTGGTTCTAGCGGGAGTGCGAACACCGGGGAGCTGTTTTTT.

This clone was seen only a few times. The rearrangement uses TRBV15 and TRBJ2-3; TRBD2 matches at 9 bases. This CDR3 has 14 residues. The germline gives CDR1 LNHNV, CDR2 YYDKDF (reference sequence). The junction had 5 bases not matched to a gene; V was cut back by 5 bases and J by 5 bases. Here the CDR3 reads CATSGGRAGDTQYF. The CDR3 coding sequence is TGTGCCACCAGCGGCGGGAGGGCCGGAGATACGCAGTATTTT.

Here the CDR3 DNA reads TGTGCCAGCAGTTTCCTGGGGGGCAATGAGCAGTTCTTC. Translating it yields CASSFLGGNEQFF. The rearrangement links TRBV12-3 or TRBV12-4 to TRBJ2-1; possibly TRBD2 for D (6 bases). This CDR3 region has 13 residues. V shed 3 bases and J shed 6 bases, with 9 bases lying between them.

The chain links TRBV2 to TRBJ2-7; 12 bases agree with TRBD2. This CDR3 has 16 residues. Per the germline V gene, CDR1 is SNHLY and CDR2 is FYNNEI. The V segment lost 10 bases and the J segment 6 bases; nucleotides outside the gene matches: 16. CDR3: CATPHLAGGTGGEQYF. CDR3 nucleotides: TGTGCCACCCCACATCTAGCGGGAGGGACCGGTGGCGAGCAGTACTTC.

The table lists this clone with a count of one. V usage is TRBV6-5 and J usage is TRBJ1-1, with a possible D match to TRBD1 (6 bases). The V gene lost 0 bases and the J gene lost 11 bases, with 16 bases spanning the gap. CDR1 and CDR2 (germline): MNHEY, SVGAGI. This CDR3 has 14 residues. The DNA for the CDR3 is TGTGCCAGCAGTTACTCGAGAGGGGGGGAGTTCGCTTTCTTT. Translation gives CASSYSRGGEFAFF.

This clone was observed a few times. This chain joins TRBV9 and TRBJ1-2; 7 positions match TRBD1. Trimming took 0 bases from V and 8 from J; bases not matched to a gene: 7. Germline V gene lookup returns CDR1 SGDLS and CDR2 YYNGEE. The CDR3 runs to 14 residues. This CDR3 reads CASSVEGGSGGYTF. Here the CDR3 DNA reads TGTGCCAGCAGCGTAGAAGGGGGCTCTGGGGGCTACACCTTC.

CDR3 protein: CATSREKDKFQPQHF. Here the CDR3 DNA reads TGTGCCACCAGCAGAGAAAAGGACAAGTTTCAGCCCCAGCATTTT. The chain has TRBV15 and TRBJ1-5; D might be TRBD1 (5 bases). The CDR3 runs to 15 residues. The germline V gene encodes CDR1 LNHNV and CDR2 YYDKDF (reference sequence). The V end was cut by 0 bases, the J end by 6 bases, with 12 bases between.

The rearrangement links TRBV6-5 to TRBJ1-2; no clear D. CDR3 length: 12 amino acids. The germline V gene encodes CDR1 MNHEY and CDR2 SVGAGI. The V and J ends lost 5 bases and 6 bases respectively, with 10 bases between them. CDR3: CASSTSTHGYTF. In DNA form, the CDR3 reads TGTGCCAGCAGTACCTCGACTCATGGCTACACCTTC.

This clone was found once. V gene TRBV19 combines with J gene TRBJ1-1; no reliable D call. There are 13 residues in the CDR3. Trimming stripped 8 bases from V and 5 bases from J, with 15 bases between. Germline V CDR1 and CDR2: LNHDA, SQIVND (reference sequence). The CDR3 is CASYNGEGTEAFF. In DNA form, the CDR3 reads TGTGCCAGTTACAACGGGGAAGGGACTGAAGCTTTCTTT. Variable domain in full (rest from reference TRBV19 and TRBJ1-1): DGGITQSPKYLFRKEGQNVTLSCEQNLNHDAMYWYRQDPGQGLRLIYYSQIVNDFQKGDIAEGYSVSREKKESFPLTVTSAQKNPTAFYLCASYNGEGTEAFFGQGTRLTVV.

The J gene is TRBJ1-1, the V gene TRBV28; D is perhaps TRBD1 (5 bases). The CDR3 is 14 residues long. Germline CDR1 MDHEN, CDR2 SYDVKM. Deletions cut 7 bases from V and 4 bases from J, with 16 bases between. CDR3: CASTVHVGGTEAFF. The DNA of the CDR3 is TGTGCCAGCACCGTACACGTCGGGGGCACTGAAGCTTTCTTT.

This chain uses TRBV19 with TRBJ2-4; TRBD1 aligns across 11 bases. V shed 3 bases, J shed 0 bases, and the junction held 1 base outside the gene matches. Germline loops: CDR1 LNHDA, CDR2 SQIVND (reference sequence). The CDR3 totals 16 residues. The CDR3: CASSMDRGRAKNIQYF. The CDR3, as DNA: TGTGCCAGTAGTATGGACAGGGGGCGAGCCAAAAACATTCAGTACTTC.

The chain employs TRBV19 and TRBJ1-5, with D unresolved. V lost 2 bases and J 9 bases, leaving 14 bases between the germline ends. The CDR3 totals 14 residues. CDR1 is LNHDA and CDR2 is SQIVND in the germline V gene (reference sequence). CDR3 loop: CASSIPSPSGPQHF. Here the CDR3 DNA reads TGTGCCAGTAGTATACCTAGCCCTAGTGGGCCCCAGCATTTT.

The rearrangement joins TRBV2 to TRBJ2-7, with 13 bases identical to TRBD2. J lost 6 bases, V lost 5 bases, and 7 bases had no gene match. Germline assignment: CDR1 SNHLY and CDR2 FYNNEI. The CDR3 totals 15 residues. CDR3: CASSQLAGGYGEQYF. DNA of the CDR3: TGTGCCAGCAGTCAACTAGCGGGAGGGTATGGCGAGCAGTACTTC.

J is TRBJ1-5 and V is TRBV6-2 or TRBV6-3; no firm D call. This CDR3 has 18 residues. Trimming shortened V by 0 bases and J by 0 bases, and 15 bases separated the two germline ends. Germline CDR1 is MNHEY and CDR2 is SVGEGT. Written as DNA, the CDR3 is TGTGCCAGCAGTTACTCTTACGGGGTTTTATATAGCAATCAGCCCCAGCATTTT. This encodes CASSYSYGVLYSNQPQHF.

This chain joins TRBV18 and TRBJ2-2; D perhaps matches TRBD2 (6 bases). Germline V gene lookup returns CDR1 KGHSH and CDR2 LQKENI. CDR3 length: 15 residues. V lost 6 bases and J 0 bases, leaving 11 bases between the germline ends. The CDR3 region is CASSPGLPNTGELFF. For the CDR3, the DNA is TGTGCCAGCTCCCCGGGACTTCCGAACACCGGGGAGCTGTTTTTT.

V usage is TRBV6-5 and J usage is TRBJ1-4; D unclear. The CDR3 loop spans 14 amino acids. Germline-derived CDR1 and CDR2 are MNHEY and SVGAGI. V lost 7 bases, J lost 0 bases, and 9 bases lay in between. The CDR3 reads CASIAVATNEKLFF. The CDR3 bases are TGTGCCAGCATCGCGGTTGCAACTAATGAAAAACTGTTTTTT.

V is TRBV9 and J is TRBJ1-2; 11 bases agree with TRBD1. Germline lookup yields CDR1 SGDLS and CDR2 YYNGEE. V gave up 3 bases and J gave up 8 bases; unmatched junction bases: 18. This CDR3 contains 18 residues. The CDR3 loop is CASSAIDGTGGYQRGYTF. DNA for the CDR3: TGTGCCAGCAGCGCCATAGACGGGACAGGGGGATACCAACGCGGCTACACCTTC.

The chain has TRBV9 and TRBJ1-6, with D perhaps matching TRBD1 (5 bases). CDR3 length: 14 residues. The germline V and J ends were trimmed by 3 bases and 9 bases, with 13 bases remaining between them. CDR1 is SGDLS and CDR2 is YYNGEE in the germline V gene. The CDR3 DNA sequence: TGTGCCAGCAGCGACCGGACATTTGGTTCACCCCTCCACTTT. Amino acid sequence: CASSDRTFGSPLHF.

The genes are TRBV9 and TRBJ2-6, with no clear D. The V and J ends lost 2 bases and 0 bases respectively, with 3 bases between them. Germline CDR1 reads SGDLS; CDR2 reads YYNGEE. This CDR3 is 14 amino acids long. This CDR3 reads CASSVYSGANVLTF. CDR3 coding DNA: TGTGCCAGCAGCGTCTACTCTGGGGCCAACGTCCTGACTTTC.

CDR3 DNA: TGTGCCAGCAGTATCCTAGGAGGTGAGACCCAGTACTTC. Protein: CASSILGGETQYF. The chain recombines TRBV28 with TRBJ2-5; TRBD2 is a possible D gene (5 bases). The CDR3 extends over 13 amino acids. CDR1 and CDR2 (germline): MDHEN, SYDVKM. The V end was cut by 5 bases, the J end by 5 bases, with 12 bases between.

This rearrangement joins TRBV11-2 to TRBJ1-6; TRBD1 might be the D (5 bases). CDR1 and CDR2 (germline): SGHAT, FQNNGV. The CDR3 contains 13 residues. V was cut by 3 bases and J by 7 bases, with 7 bases left in between. CDR3 bases: TGTGCCAGCAGCTTGGGGGGAAATTCACCCCTCCACTTT. Encoded protein: CASSLGGNSPLHF. The variable domain in full, with the rest retrieved from reference TRBV11-2 and TRBJ1-6, is EAGVAQSPRYKIIEKRQSVAFWCNPISGHATLYWYQQILGQGPKLLIQFQNNGVVDDSQLPKDRFSAERLKGVDSTLKIQPAKLEDSAVYLCASSLGGNSPLHFGNGTRLTVT.

The chain recombines TRBV7-2 with TRBJ1-2, with 10 bases identical to TRBD1. Looked up from germline, CDR1 is SGHTA and CDR2 is FQGNSA. J lost 6 bases, V lost 5 bases, and 12 bases had no gene match. CDR3 length: 16 residues. The CDR3 region has the DNA TGTGCCAGCAGCCCAAACCCCCCCGGGACAGGGGATGGCTACACCTTC. Translating gives CASSPNPPGTGDGYTF.

V is TRBV25-1 and J is TRBJ1-1; D gene uncertain. V lost 5 bases to trimming and J lost 0 bases, with 7 bases between them. The CDR3 covers 13 residues. The germline V gene has CDR1 MGHDK and CDR2 SYGVNS. DNA for the CDR3: TGTGCCAGCAGTACACCAATGAACACTGAAGCTTTCTTT. It yields the protein CASSTPMNTEAFF.

This clone was seen a single time. This sequence joins TRBV7-2 and TRBJ1-2; possibly TRBD1 for D (5 bases). Per the germline V gene, CDR1 is SGHTA and CDR2 is FQGNSA. With 6 bases removed from V and 4 bases from J, the gap between germline ends came to 18 bases. The CDR3 loop spans 15 amino acids. CDR3 coding DNA: TGTGCCAGCAGTTTGTCCACATACGACAGCTATGGCTACACCTTC. This gives the protein CASSLSTYDSYGYTF. Supplemented by reference TRBV7-2 and TRBJ1-2, the full variable domain reads GAGVSQSPSNKVTEKGKDVELRCDPISGHTALYWYRQSLGQGLEFLIYFQGNSAPDKSGLPSDRFSAERTGGSVSTLTIQRTQQEDSAVYLCASSLSTYDSYGYTFGSGTRLTVV.

This clone was detected only once. The gene calls are TRBV7-2 and TRBJ2-2; maybe TRBD2 (7 bases). The V end lost 3 bases, the J end lost 5 bases, and 16 bases lay between the germline ends. The CDR3 is 16 amino acids. CDR1 is SGHTA, CDR2 FQGNSA, per germline. The CDR3 DNA follows: TGTGCCAGCAGCTTCCTACCAGGGAGGGGGACCGGGGAGCTGTTTTTT. The encoded protein is CASSFLPGRGTGELFF.

This clone was picked up one time. The CDR3 here is CATSRGLAGDYNEQFF. In DNA form, the CDR3 reads TGTGCCACCAGCAGAGGACTAGCGGGAGACTACAATGAGCAGTTCTTC. V usage is TRBV15 and J usage is TRBJ2-1; TRBD2 matches at 12 bases. Germline-derived CDR1 and CDR2 are LNHNV and YYDKDF (reference sequence). Trimming took 1 base from V and 3 from J; bases not matched to a gene: 1. CDR3 length: 16 amino acids. The entire variable domain, with the rest obtained from reference TRBV15 and TRBJ2-1, is as follows: DAMVIQNPRYQVTQFGKPVTLSCSQTLNHNVMYWYQQKSSQAPKLLFHYYDKDFNNEADTPDNFQSRRPNTSFCFLDIRSPGLGDTAMYLCATSRGLAGDYNEQFFGPGTRLTVL.

The J gene is TRBJ2-4, the V gene TRBV19; perhaps TRBD2 as D (6 bases). The germline V gene has CDR1 LNHDA and CDR2 SQIVND (reference sequence). Trimming shortened V by 2 bases and J by 3 bases, and 17 bases separated the two germline ends. This CDR3 is 17 amino acids long. CDR3 loop: CASSIRDSPVGKNIQYF. The CDR3 bases are TGTGCCAGTAGTATAAGGGACTCCCCGGTAGGCAAAAACATTCAGTACTTC.

V and J are TRBV6-2 or TRBV6-3 and TRBJ1-4; D is perhaps TRBD1 (6 bases). The CDR3 loop spans 14 amino acids. The germline gives CDR1 MNHEY, CDR2 SVGEGT. The V and J ends lost 4 bases and 8 bases respectively, with 14 bases between them. The CDR3 nucleotides read TGTGCCAGCAGTTTCGCAGGGGAGCAAGAAAAACTGTTTTTT. This sequence encodes CASSFAGEQEKLFF.

The sample holds one count of this clone. J is TRBJ1-2 and V is TRBV19; D possibly corresponds to TRBD1 (6 bases). CDR1 LNHDA and CDR2 SQIVND come from the germline V gene (reference sequence). The V end was cut by 10 bases, the J end by 2 bases, with 14 bases between. The CDR3 consists of 13 residues. The CDR3 spells CAITPGGNYGYTF. The CDR3, as DNA: TGTGCCATCACGCCGGGGGGCAACTATGGCTACACCTTC.